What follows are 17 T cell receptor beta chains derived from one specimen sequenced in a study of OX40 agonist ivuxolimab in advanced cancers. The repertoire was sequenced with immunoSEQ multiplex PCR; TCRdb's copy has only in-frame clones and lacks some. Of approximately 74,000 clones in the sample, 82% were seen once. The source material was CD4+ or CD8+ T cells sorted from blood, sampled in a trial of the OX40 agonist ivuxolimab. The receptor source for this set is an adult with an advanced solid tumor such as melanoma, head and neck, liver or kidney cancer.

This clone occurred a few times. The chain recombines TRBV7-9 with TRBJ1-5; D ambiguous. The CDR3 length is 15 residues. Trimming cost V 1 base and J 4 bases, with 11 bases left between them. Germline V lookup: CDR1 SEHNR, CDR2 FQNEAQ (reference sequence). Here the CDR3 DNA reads TGTGCCAGCAGCTTAGATGGCAGCCCAAATCAGCCCCAGCATTTT. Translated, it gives CASSLDGSPNQPQHF.

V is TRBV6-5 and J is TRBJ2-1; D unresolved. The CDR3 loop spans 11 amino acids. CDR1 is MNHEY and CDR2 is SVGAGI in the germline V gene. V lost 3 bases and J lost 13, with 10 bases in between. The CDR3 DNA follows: TGTGCCAGCAGTTATAAAACGGCACAGTTCTTC. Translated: CASSYKTAQFF.

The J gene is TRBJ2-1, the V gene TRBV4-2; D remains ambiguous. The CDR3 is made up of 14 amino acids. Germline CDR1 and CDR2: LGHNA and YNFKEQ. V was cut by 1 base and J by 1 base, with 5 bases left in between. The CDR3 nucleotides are TGTGCCAGCAGCCAAGGGTCGTCCTACAATGAGCAGTTCTTC. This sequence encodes CASSQGSSYNEQFF.

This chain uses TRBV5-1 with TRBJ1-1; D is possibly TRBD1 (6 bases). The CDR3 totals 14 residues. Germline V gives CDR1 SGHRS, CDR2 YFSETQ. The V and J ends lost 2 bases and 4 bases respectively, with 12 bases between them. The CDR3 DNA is TGCGCCAGCAGCTTAACCAGGGGTGGCACTGAAGCTTTCTTT. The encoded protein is CASSLTRGGTEAFF.

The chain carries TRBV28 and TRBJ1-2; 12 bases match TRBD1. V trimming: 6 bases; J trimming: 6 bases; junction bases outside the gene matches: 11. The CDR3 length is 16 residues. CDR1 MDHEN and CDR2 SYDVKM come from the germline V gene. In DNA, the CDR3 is TGTGCCAGCAGCTACACCCGGGACAGGGGGCGAGATGGCTACACCTTC. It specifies CASSYTRDRGRDGYTF.

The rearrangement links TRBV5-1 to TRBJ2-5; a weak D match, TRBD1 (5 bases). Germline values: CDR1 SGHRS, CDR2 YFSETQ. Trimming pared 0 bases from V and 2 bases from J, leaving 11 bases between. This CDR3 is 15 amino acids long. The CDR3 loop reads CASSLALTDQETQYF. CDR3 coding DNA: TGCGCCAGCAGCTTGGCCTTGACAGATCAAGAGACCCAGTACTTC.

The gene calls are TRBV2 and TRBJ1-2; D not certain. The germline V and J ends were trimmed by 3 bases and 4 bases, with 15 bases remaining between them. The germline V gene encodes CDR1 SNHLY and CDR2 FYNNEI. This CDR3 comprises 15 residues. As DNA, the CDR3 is TGTGCCAGCAGTGAGATGATGGGTTCCAGCTATGGCTACACCTTC. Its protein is CASSEMMGSSYGYTF.

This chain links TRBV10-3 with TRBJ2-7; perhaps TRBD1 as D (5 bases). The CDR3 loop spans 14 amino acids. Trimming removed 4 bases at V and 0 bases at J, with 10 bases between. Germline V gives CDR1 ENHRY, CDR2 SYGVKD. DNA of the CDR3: TGTGCCATCAGTGGGACACCCAACTCCTACGAGCAGTACTTC. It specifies CAISGTPNSYEQYF.

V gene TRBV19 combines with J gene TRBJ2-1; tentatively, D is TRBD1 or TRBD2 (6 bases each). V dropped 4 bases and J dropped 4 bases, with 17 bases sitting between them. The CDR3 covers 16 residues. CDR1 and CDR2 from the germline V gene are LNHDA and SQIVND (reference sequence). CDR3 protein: CASSKTGGSAYNEQFF. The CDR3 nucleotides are TGTGCCAGTAGTAAGACAGGAGGGAGCGCGTACAATGAGCAGTTCTTC.

The CDR3 coding sequence is TGTGCCAGCAGCCCGGGACAGGGGGCCCCAGATACGCAGTATTTT. As protein: CASSPGQGAPDTQYF. The chain carries TRBV6-5 and TRBJ2-3; TRBD1 aligns across 12 bases. CDR1 and CDR2 (germline): MNHEY, SVGAGI. The length of the CDR3 is 15 residues. J gave up 4 bases and V 6 bases, and 5 bases lay outside the gene matches.

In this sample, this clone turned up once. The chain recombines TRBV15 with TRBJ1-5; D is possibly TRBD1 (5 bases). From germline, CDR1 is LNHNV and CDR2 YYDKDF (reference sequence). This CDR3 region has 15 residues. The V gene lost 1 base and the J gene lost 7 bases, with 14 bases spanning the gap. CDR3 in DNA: TGTGCCACCAGCAGAGTGGGACCCCCGGACCAGCCCCAGCATTTT. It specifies CATSRVGPPDQPQHF.

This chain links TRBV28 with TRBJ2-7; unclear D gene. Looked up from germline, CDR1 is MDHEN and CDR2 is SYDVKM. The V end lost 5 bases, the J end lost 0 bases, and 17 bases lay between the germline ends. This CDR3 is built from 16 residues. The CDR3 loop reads CASSPPRGYLSYEQYF. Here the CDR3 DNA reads TGTGCCAGCAGTCCTCCGAGAGGCTACCTCTCCTACGAGCAGTACTTC. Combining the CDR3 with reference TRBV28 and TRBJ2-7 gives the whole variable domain DVKVTQSSRYLVKRTGEKVFLECVQDMDHENMFWYRQDPGLGLRLIYFSYDVKMKEKGDIPEGYSVSREKKERFSLILESASTNQTSMYLCASSPPRGYLSYEQYFGPGTRLTVT.

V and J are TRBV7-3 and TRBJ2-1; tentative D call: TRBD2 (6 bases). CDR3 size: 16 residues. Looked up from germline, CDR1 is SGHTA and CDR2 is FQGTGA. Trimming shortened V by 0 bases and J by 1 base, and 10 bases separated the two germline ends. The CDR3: CASSLTTLASYNEQFF. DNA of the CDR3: TGTGCCAGCAGCTTAACGACACTAGCTTCCTACAATGAGCAGTTCTTC.

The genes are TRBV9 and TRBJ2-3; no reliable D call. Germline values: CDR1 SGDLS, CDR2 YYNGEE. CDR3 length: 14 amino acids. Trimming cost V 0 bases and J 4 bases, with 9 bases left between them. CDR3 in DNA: TGTGCCAGCAGCGTAGACGGCGGAGCAGATACGCAGTATTTT. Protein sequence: CASSVDGGADTQYF.

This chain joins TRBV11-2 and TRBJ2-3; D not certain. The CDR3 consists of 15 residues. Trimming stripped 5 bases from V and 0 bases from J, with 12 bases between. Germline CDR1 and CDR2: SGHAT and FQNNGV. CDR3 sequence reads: CASSTMTASTDTQYF. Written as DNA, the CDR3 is TGTGCCAGCAGCACCATGACGGCTAGCACAGATACGCAGTATTTT. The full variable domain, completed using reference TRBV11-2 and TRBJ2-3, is EAGVAQSPRYKIIEKRQSVAFWCNPISGHATLYWYQQILGQGPKLLIQFQNNGVVDDSQLPKDRFSAERLKGVDSTLKIQPAKLEDSAVYLCASSTMTASTDTQYFGPGTRLTVL.

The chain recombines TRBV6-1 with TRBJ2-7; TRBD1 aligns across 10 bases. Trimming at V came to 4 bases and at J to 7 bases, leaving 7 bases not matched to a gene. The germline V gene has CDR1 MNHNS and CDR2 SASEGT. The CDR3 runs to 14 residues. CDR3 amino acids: CASSAQTGGGEQYF. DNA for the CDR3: TGTGCCAGCAGTGCCCAGACAGGGGGCGGTGAGCAGTACTTC.

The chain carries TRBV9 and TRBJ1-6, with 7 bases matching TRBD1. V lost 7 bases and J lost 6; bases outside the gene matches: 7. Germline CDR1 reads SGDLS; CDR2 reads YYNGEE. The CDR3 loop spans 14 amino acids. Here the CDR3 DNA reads TGTGCCAGCGGAGGGACAGCTCCTAATTCACCCCTCCACTTT. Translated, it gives CASGGTAPNSPLHF.